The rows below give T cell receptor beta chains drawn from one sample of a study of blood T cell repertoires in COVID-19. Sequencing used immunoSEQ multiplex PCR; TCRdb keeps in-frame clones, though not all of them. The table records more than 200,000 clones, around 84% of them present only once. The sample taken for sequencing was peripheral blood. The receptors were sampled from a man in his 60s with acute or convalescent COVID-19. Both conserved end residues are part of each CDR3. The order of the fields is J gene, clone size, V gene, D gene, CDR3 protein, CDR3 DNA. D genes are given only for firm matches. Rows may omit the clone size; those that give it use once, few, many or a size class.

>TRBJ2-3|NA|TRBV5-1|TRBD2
CASSIRGLGTDTQYF
TGCGCCAGCAGCATCCGGGGACTAGGTACAGATACGCAGTATTTT
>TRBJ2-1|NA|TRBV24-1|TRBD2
CATSDLTSGGRGQFF
TGTGCCACCAGTGATTTGACTAGCGGGGGGAGGGGGCAGTTCTTC
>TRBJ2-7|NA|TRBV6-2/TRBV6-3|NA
CASSSGTLDYEQYF
TGTGCCAGCAGCTCCGGGACATTGGATTACGAGCAGTACTTC
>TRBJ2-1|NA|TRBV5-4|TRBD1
CASSRDSQVSEQFF
TGTGCCAGCAGCCGGGACAGCCAGGTCTCGGAGCAGTTCTTC
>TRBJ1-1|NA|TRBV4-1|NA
CASSQDTGWRQAFF
TGCGCCAGCAGCCAAGATACAGGGTGGCGTCAAGCTTTCTTT
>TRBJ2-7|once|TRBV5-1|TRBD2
CASSSGTSGISYEQYF
TGCGCCAGCAGCTCGGGGACTAGCGGGATTTCTTACGAGCAGTACTTC
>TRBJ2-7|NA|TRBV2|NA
CASSLGALYEQYF
TGTGCCAGTTCTCTGGGAGCCCTCTACGAGCAGTACTTC
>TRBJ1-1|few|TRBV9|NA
CASNRVGTEAFF
TGTGCCAGCAACAGGGTAGGGACTGAAGCTTTCTTT
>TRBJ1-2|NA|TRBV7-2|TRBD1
CASSPARQGLNYGYTF
TGTGCCAGCAGCCCAGCGCGACAGGGACTTAACTATGGCTACACCTTC
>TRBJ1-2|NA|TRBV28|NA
CASSGPGLRYGYTF
TGTGCCAGCAGTGGGCCGGGACTGAGGTATGGCTACACCTTC
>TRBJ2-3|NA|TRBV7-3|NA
CASSLNTGGLNTQYF
TGTGCCAGCAGCTTAAACACGGGGGGCTTGAATACGCAGTATTTT
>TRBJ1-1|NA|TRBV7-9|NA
CASSPTGIPEAFF
TGTGCCAGCAGCCCCACAGGGATCCCTGAAGCTTTCTTT
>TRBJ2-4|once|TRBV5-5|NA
CASSFLTGGAKNIQYF
TGTGCCAGCAGCTTTCTGACGGGTGGGGCCAAAAACATTCAGTACTTC
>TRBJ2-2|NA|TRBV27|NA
CASSLGGPHTGELFF
TGTGCCAGCAGTTTGGGGGGGCCCCACACCGGGGAGCTGTTTTTT
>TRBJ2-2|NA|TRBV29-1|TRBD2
CSVGTRGRSNTGELFF
TGCAGCGTTGGGACTAGAGGGCGAAGTAACACCGGGGAGCTGTTTTTT
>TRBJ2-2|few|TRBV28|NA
CASWAGIDTGELFF
TGTGCCAGCTGGGCGGGAATCGACACCGGGGAGCTGTTTTTT
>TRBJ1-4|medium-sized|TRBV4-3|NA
CASSQEGRITNEKLFF
TGCGCCAGCAGCCAAGAGGGCCGCATCACTAATGAAAAACTGTTTTTT
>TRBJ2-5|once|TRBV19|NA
CASSIMSTQETQYF
TGTGCCAGTAGTATTATGAGTACCCAAGAGACCCAGTACTTC
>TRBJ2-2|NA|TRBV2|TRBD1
CASRSDRAAGELFF
TGTGCCAGCAGAAGCGACAGGGCGGCCGGGGAGCTGTTTTTT
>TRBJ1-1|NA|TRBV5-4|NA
CASSTTANTEAFF
TGTGCCAGCAGTACGACAGCGAACACTGAAGCTTTCTTT
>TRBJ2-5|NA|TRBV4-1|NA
CASSQDGRGETQYF
TGCGCCAGCAGCCAAGATGGCAGGGGAGAGACCCAGTACTTC
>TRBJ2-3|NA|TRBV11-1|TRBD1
CASSRDSPDTQYF
TGTGCCAGCAGCAGGGACAGTCCTGATACGCAGTATTTT
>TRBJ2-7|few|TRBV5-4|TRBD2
CASSSGTSGYEQYF
TGTGCCAGCAGCTCCGGGACTAGCGGCTACGAGCAGTACTTC
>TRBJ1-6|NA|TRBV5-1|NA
CASSPDNFYAALHF
TGCGCCAGCAGCCCCGACAACTTCTACGCTGCCCTCCACTTT
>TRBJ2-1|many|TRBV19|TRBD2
CASSIVREGKREQFF
TGTGCCAGTAGTATTGTGCGGGAGGGTAAACGTGAGCAGTTCTTC
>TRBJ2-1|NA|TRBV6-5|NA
CASSYSMRQIYNEQFF
TGTGCCAGCAGTTACTCGATGCGGCAGATCTACAATGAGCAGTTCTTC
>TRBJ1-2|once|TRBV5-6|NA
CASSGAPYGYTF
TGTGCCAGCAGCGGGGCGCCGTATGGCTACACCTTC
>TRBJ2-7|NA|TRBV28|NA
CASSLWGFEQYF
TGTGCCAGCAGTTTATGGGGCTTCGAGCAGTACTTC
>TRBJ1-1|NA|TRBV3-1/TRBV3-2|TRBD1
CASSPYQTGEAFF
TGTGCCAGCAGCCCCTACCAGACAGGGGAAGCTTTCTTT
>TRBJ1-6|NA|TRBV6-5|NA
CASRGHRYSPLHF
TGTGCCAGCAGAGGACACCGGTATTCACCCCTCCACTTT
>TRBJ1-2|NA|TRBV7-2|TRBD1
CASSLAQGAYYGYTF
TGTGCCAGCAGCTTGGCTCAGGGGGCGTACTATGGCTACACCTTC
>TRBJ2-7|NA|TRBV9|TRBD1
CASSVAPIGTGLYEQYF
TGTGCCAGCAGCGTAGCTCCCATCGGGACAGGTCTTTACGAGCAGTACTTC
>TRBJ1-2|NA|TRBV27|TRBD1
CASSSGTGNYGYTF
TGTGCCAGCAGTTCCGGGACAGGGAACTATGGCTACACCTTC
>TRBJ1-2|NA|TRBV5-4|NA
CASSLGGGFDYGYTF
TGTGCCAGCAGCTTGGGAGGGGGTTTTGACTATGGCTACACCTTC
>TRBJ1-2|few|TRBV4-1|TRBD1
CASRGLGQGASTF
TGCGCCAGTAGGGGGCTCGGACAGGGGGCATCTACCTTC
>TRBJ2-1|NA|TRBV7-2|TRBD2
CASSLAAGLEYNEQFF
TGTGCCAGCAGCTTAGCGGCAGGACTAGAGTACAATGAGCAGTTCTTC
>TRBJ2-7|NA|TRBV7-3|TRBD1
CASSSDRGYEQYF
TGTGCCAGCAGCTCGGACAGGGGATACGAGCAGTACTTC
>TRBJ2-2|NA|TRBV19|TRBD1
CASSIDSVDRVNTGELFF
TGTGCCAGTAGTATAGATTCCGTAGACAGGGTGAACACCGGGGAGCTGTTTTTT
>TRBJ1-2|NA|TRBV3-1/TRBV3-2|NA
CASSQDLAGNYGYTF
TGTGCCAGCAGCCAAGATCTAGCGGGTAACTATGGCTACACCTTC
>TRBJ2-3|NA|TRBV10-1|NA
CASSESEDPRRRQYF
TGCGCCAGCAGTGAGTCGGAGGACCCCCGGCGTAGGCAGTATTTT
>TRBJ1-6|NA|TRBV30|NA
CAWRRGWNSPLHF
TGTGCCTGGAGGCGGGGGTGGAATTCACCCCTCCACTTT
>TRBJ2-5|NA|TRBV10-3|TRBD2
CAISEGLAGGRVETQYF
TGTGCCATCAGTGAGGGACTAGCGGGGGGACGAGTGGAGACCCAGTACTTC
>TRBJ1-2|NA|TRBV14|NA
CASSQDGGAGYGYTF
TGTGCCAGCAGCCAAGACGGTGGGGCCGGGTATGGCTACACCTTC
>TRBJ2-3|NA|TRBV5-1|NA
CASSFQDFTDTQYF
TGCGCCAGCAGCTTTCAAGACTTCACAGATACGCAGTATTTT
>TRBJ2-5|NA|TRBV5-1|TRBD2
CASSLASSGSQETQYF
TGCGCCAGCAGCTTGGCCTCTAGCGGATCCCAAGAGACCCAGTACTTC
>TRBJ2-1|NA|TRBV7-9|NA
CASSTEGVSYNEQFF
TGTGCCAGCAGCACCGAGGGGGTGTCCTACAATGAGCAGTTCTTC
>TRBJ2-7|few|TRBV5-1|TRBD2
CASSLGSGISYEQYF
TGCGCCAGCAGCTTGGGTAGCGGGATCTCCTACGAGCAGTACTTC
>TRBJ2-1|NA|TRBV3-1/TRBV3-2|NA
CASSQDNGREDSRGRNEQFF
TGTGCCAGCAGCCAAGATAACGGGCGGGAGGATAGCAGGGGGAGAAATGAGCAGTTCTTC
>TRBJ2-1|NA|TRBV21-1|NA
CASSKRDKFNEQFF
TGTGCCAGCAGCAAACGCGACAAGTTCAATGAGCAGTTCTTC